This is a list of T cell receptor beta chains from one sample in a study of early T cells in non-severe SARS-CoV-2 infection. TCRdb itself ran the 5' RACE reads through MiXCR, one entry per CDR3 protein. In the table there are 55,000 to 70,000 distinct CDR3 sequences, 10% of which are singletons. The sequenced sample was whole blood. The receptors were sampled from an adult who was a healthcare worker with PCR-confirmed SARS-CoV-2 infection or an uninfected control (not recorded which). The CDR3 runs from the conserved cysteine through the conserved F or W. A D gene is named only where the DNA matches it firmly. Clone size appears in some rows only: once, few, many, or a class for an expanded clone.

>TRBJ2-2|TRBV27|.|many
CASSRLGGPVDFGELFF
TGTGCCAGCAGCAGACTCGGAGGACCCGTTGATTTTGGGGAGCTGTTTTTT
>TRBJ1-2|TRBV5-1|.|many
CASSPGVNYGYTF
TGCGCCAGCAGCCCCGGGGTCAACTATGGCTACACCTTC
>TRBJ2-1|TRBV7-9|.|many
CASRPAGNEQFF
TGTGCCAGCAGGCCCGCCGGGAATGAGCAGTTCTTC
>TRBJ1-2|TRBV6-5|TRBD1|few
CASRRDRWGYTF
TGTGCCAGCAGAAGGGACAGGTGGGGCTACACCTTC
>TRBJ1-1|TRBV20-1|.|many
CSARGFWDPRGTEAFF
TGCAGTGCTAGGGGATTTTGGGACCCGAGGGGCACTGAAGCTTTCTTT
>TRBJ2-2|TRBV24-1|.|many
CATSDFGGENTGELFF
TGTGCCACCAGTGATTTCGGCGGGGAAAACACCGGGGAGCTGTTTTTT
>TRBJ2-4|TRBV20-1|.|.
CSARKSRGGQIDIQYF
TGCAGTGCTAGAAAAAGTCGCGGAGGCCAAATAGACATTCAGTACTTC
>TRBJ1-2|TRBV4-1|.|many
CASSQGLIYGYTF
TGCGCCAGCAGCCAAGGGCTGATCTATGGCTACACCTTC
>TRBJ2-7|TRBV6-5|.|many
CASMGGPRYEQYF
TGTGCCAGCATGGGGGGACCCCGTTACGAGCAGTACTTC
>TRBJ2-7|TRBV6-2/TRBV6-3|TRBD2|many
CASSYFSGSGSSYEQYF
TGTGCCAGCAGTTACTTCTCGGGTAGCGGGAGCTCCTACGAGCAGTACTTC
>TRBJ2-3|TRBV6-2/TRBV6-3|.|.
CASSYSGQPTDTQYF
TGTGCCAGCAGTTACTCGGGTCAACCCACAGATACGCAGTATTTT
>TRBJ1-4|TRBV11-2|TRBD1|many
CASSLRDRGEKLFF
TGTGCCAGCAGCTTACGGGACAGGGGTGAAAAACTGTTTTTT
>TRBJ1-1|TRBV7-3|.|many
CASSSGDGYTEAFF
TGTGCCAGCAGTTCTGGGGACGGATACACTGAAGCTTTCTTT
>TRBJ2-7|TRBV5-1|TRBD1|many
CASSRGTGASYEQYF
TGCGCCAGCAGCCGTGGGACAGGGGCGTCCTACGAGCAGTACTTC
>TRBJ2-7|TRBV5-1|.|.
CASSSVSGYEQYF
TGCGCCAGCAGCTCTGTAAGTGGGTACGAGCAGTACTTC
>TRBJ2-7|TRBV18|TRBD2|few
CASSLGTSGYEQYF
TGTGCCAGCTCACTCGGGACTAGCGGCTACGAGCAGTACTTC
>TRBJ1-1|TRBV12-3/TRBV12-4|TRBD1|many
CASSSGQEEVNTEAFF
TGTGCCAGCAGTTCCGGACAGGAGGAGGTGAACACTGAAGCTTTCTTT
>TRBJ1-5|TRBV6-6|.|.
CASSSPSRPQHF
TGTGCCAGCAGTTCCCCCTCAAGGCCCCAGCATTTT
>TRBJ1-6|TRBV18|.|few
CASSRTNSPLHF
TGTGCCAGCTCACGAACTAATTCACCCCTCCACTTT
>TRBJ2-1|TRBV24-1|.|.
CATSDQDWNEQFF
TGTGCCACCAGTGATCAGGACTGGAATGAGCAGTTCTTC
>TRBJ1-5|TRBV12-3/TRBV12-4|.|many
CASLITGNNQPQHF
TGTGCCAGCCTAATTACGGGAAACAATCAGCCCCAGCATTTT
>TRBJ1-1|TRBV11-1|TRBD1|many
CASSHRGPTEAFF
TGTGCCAGCAGCCACAGGGGCCCCACTGAAGCTTTCTTT
>TRBJ2-4|TRBV5-1|TRBD1|many
CASTQTGGLAKNIQYF
TGCGCCAGCACCCAAACAGGGGGCTTAGCCAAAAACATTCAGTACTTC
>TRBJ2-1|TRBV7-3|TRBD2|few
CASSLRAGEGYNEQFF
TGTGCCAGCAGCTTACGTGCGGGAGAGGGCTACAATGAGCAGTTCTTC
>TRBJ1-5|TRBV25-1|.|few
CASSEGGPRLGQPQHF
TGTGCCAGCAGTGAAGGGGGGCCCCGGCTCGGACAGCCCCAGCATTTT
>TRBJ1-3|TRBV2|TRBD1|many
CATDRGQAGNTIYF
TGTGCCACGGACAGGGGGCAAGCTGGAAACACCATATATTTT
>TRBJ1-2|TRBV7-2|.|many
CASSSQGYGYTF
TGTGCCAGCAGCTCTCAGGGATATGGCTACACCTTC
>TRBJ2-7|TRBV25-1|.|.
CASRFGAPREQYF
TGTGCCAGCAGATTTGGGGCGCCCCGAGAGCAGTACTTC
>TRBJ1-5|TRBV10-3|.|many
CAISTGWNQPQHF
TGTGCCATCAGTACAGGGTGGAATCAGCCCCAGCATTTT
>TRBJ2-1|TRBV14|TRBD2|many
CASSQQLADNEQFF
TGTGCCAGCAGCCAACAACTAGCGGACAATGAGCAGTTCTTC
>TRBJ2-5|TRBV7-9|.|few
CASSRVEYETQYF
TGTGCCAGCAGCCGGGTGGAGTACGAGACCCAGTACTTC
>TRBJ1-5|TRBV7-2|TRBD1|few
CASSLRRGTEEEPQHF
TGTGCCAGCAGCTTAAGGCGAGGGACAGAGGAGGAGCCCCAGCATTTT
>TRBJ2-7|TRBV9|TRBD2|many
CASSVGLAGSYEQYF
TGTGCCAGCAGCGTAGGACTAGCGGGCTCCTACGAGCAGTACTTC
>TRBJ2-4|TRBV29-1|TRBD1|many
CSVELSSGQGSHF
TGCAGCGTTGAACTTTCAAGTGGACAGGGGAGTCACTTC
>TRBJ1-2|TRBV5-1|.|.
CASSFSDANYGYTF
TGCGCCAGCAGCTTTAGCGACGCTAACTATGGCTACACCTTC
>TRBJ2-7|TRBV10-3|.|few
CAISGLDEQYF
TGTGCCATCAGTGGACTTGACGAGCAGTACTTC
>TRBJ2-1|TRBV5-1|.|many
CASTEGVTGEQFF
TGCGCCTCAACGGAGGGGGTAACGGGTGAGCAGTTCTTC
>TRBJ1-6|TRBV5-4|.|few
CASSSDMASSYNSPLHF
TGTGCCAGCAGCTCGGACATGGCGAGCTCCTATAATTCACCCCTCCACTTT
>TRBJ1-3|TRBV29-1|.|many
CSVAKAEGNTIYF
TGCAGCGTTGCCAAGGCCGAAGGAAACACCATATATTTT
>TRBJ2-1|TRBV11-1|.|.
CASSLVYLAEQFF
TGTGCCAGCAGCTTAGTTTACTTGGCTGAGCAGTTCTTC
>TRBJ2-7|TRBV12-3/TRBV12-4|.|.
CASSFTGLEQYF
TGTGCCAGCAGCTTTACAGGGTTAGAGCAGTACTTC
>TRBJ2-3|TRBV5-4|.|many
CASSLAGTDTQYF
TGTGCCAGCAGCTTGGCGGGTACAGATACGCAGTATTTT
>TRBJ2-3|TRBV4-3|.|many
CASSQDWRGVTDTQYF
TGCGCCAGCAGCCAAGATTGGCGCGGCGTCACAGATACGCAGTATTTT
>TRBJ1-2|TRBV20-1|TRBD1|many
CSANRGFYGYTF
TGCAGTGCCAACAGGGGGTTCTATGGCTACACCTTC
>TRBJ1-3|TRBV9|.|.
CASSVDTSGNTIYF
TGTGCCAGCAGCGTAGATACCTCTGGAAACACCATATATTTT
>TRBJ2-4|TRBV7-2|.|few
CASSLVSRGGAKNIQYF
TGTGCCAGCAGCTTAGTCTCCAGGGGGGGAGCCAAAAACATTCAGTACTTC
>TRBJ2-5|TRBV20-1|TRBD2|many
CSAPTSAETQYF
TGCAGTGCTCCCACTAGCGCGGAGACCCAGTACTTC
>TRBJ2-5|TRBV18|.|many
CASSIAEETQYF
TGTGCCAGCTCAATCGCAGAAGAGACCCAGTACTTC
>TRBJ2-1|TRBV14|.|.
CASSTLRSSRGYNEQFF
TGTGCCAGCAGCACCCTGAGATCCTCGAGGGGCTACAATGAGCAGTTCTTC
>TRBJ2-7|TRBV5-6|.|many
CASSPDRWGYEQYF
TGTGCCAGCAGCCCCGACAGGTGGGGCTACGAGCAGTACTTC
>TRBJ2-1|TRBV6-2/TRBV6-3|.|many
CASSYSKEQFF
TGTGCCAGCAGTTACTCAAAAGAGCAGTTCTTC
>TRBJ1-2|TRBV29-1|.|many
CSVDDASWGYTF
TGCAGCGTCGACGATGCAAGCTGGGGCTACACCTTC
>TRBJ2-2|TRBV19|.|.
CASSIDLSTGELFF
TGTGCCAGTAGTATAGATCTCTCTACCGGGGAGCTGTTTTTT
>TRBJ1-1|TRBV7-9|.|many
CASSSTMNTEAFF
TGTGCCAGCAGCTCAACAATGAACACTGAAGCTTTCTTT
>TRBJ2-3|TRBV7-2|.|.
CASSFWGDTQYF
TGTGCCAGCAGCTTTTGGGGAGATACGCAGTATTTT
>TRBJ2-4|TRBV12-3/TRBV12-4|.|.
CASSPPGHLAKNIQYF
TGTGCCAGCAGTCCTCCGGGACACCTAGCCAAAAACATTCAGTACTTC
>TRBJ2-3|TRBV5-4|TRBD1|.
CASSSGTGSDTQYF
TGTGCCAGCAGCTCAGGGACAGGCTCAGATACGCAGTATTTT
>TRBJ1-2|TRBV7-4|.|many
CASSLEQRGDYGYTF
TGTGCCAGCAGCTTAGAGCAGCGGGGGGACTATGGCTACACCTTC
>TRBJ2-1|TRBV11-3|TRBD2|.
CASSLNSGRAAEQFF
TGTGCCAGCAGCTTAAATAGCGGGAGGGCAGCTGAGCAGTTCTTC
>TRBJ2-4|TRBV7-6|.|few
CASSPTLAKNIQYF
TGTGCCAGCAGCCCAACTTTAGCCAAAAACATTCAGTACTTC